This T cell receptor beta chain derives from a study of identical twins. Findings and caveats of the study: Zero-insertion results could be subject to partial confounding by invariant MAIT and iNKT cells.

Unique molecular identifiers were present on the cDNA, which also gained a universal primer site by template switching. One entry per CDR3 protein results from TCRdb running MiXCR on the 5' RACE reads. The sample lists 1.5 million to 2 million distinct CDR3 sequences, under 35% occurring once. CDR3 length: 15 residues. CDR1 is LGHNA, CDR2 YNFKEQ, per germline. Trimming took off 1 base at V and 3 bases at J, with 9 bases between the two ends. Remarks on this clonotype: Its antigen remains unidentified.

This sequence originates from a newborn girl in good health. The sample was cord blood. The rearrangement uses TRBV4-2 and TRBJ1-4, with D unclear. DNA for the CDR3: TGTGCCAGCAGCCAAGGGTCGGAGCCTAATGAAAAACTGTTTTTT. This gives the protein CASSQGSEPNEKLFF.